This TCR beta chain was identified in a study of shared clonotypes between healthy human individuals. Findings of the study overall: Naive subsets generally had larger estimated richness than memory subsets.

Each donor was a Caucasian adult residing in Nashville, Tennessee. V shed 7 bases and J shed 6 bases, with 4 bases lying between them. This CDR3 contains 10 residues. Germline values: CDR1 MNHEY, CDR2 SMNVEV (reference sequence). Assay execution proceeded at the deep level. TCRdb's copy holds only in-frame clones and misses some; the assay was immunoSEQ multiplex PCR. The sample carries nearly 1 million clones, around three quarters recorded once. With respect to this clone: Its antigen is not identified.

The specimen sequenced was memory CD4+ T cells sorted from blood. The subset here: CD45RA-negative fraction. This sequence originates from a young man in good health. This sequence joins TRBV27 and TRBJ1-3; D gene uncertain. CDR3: CASNLNTIYF. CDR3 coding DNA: TGTGCCAGCAACCTAAACACCATATATTTT.